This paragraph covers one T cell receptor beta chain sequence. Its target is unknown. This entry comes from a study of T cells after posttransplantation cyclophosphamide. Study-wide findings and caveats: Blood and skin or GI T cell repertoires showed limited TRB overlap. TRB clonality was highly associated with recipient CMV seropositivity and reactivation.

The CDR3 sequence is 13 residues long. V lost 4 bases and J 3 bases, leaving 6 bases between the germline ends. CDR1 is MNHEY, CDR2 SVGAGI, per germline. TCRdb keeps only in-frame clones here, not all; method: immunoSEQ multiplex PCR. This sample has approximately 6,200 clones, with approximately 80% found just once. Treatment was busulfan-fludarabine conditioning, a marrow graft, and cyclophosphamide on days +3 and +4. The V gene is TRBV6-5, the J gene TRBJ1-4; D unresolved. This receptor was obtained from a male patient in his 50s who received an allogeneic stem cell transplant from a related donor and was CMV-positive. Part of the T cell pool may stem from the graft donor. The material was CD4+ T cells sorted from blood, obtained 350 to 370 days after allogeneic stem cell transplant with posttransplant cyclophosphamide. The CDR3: CASSWRANEKLFF. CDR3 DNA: TGTGCCAGCAGTTGGAGGGCTAATGAAAAACTGTTTTTT.